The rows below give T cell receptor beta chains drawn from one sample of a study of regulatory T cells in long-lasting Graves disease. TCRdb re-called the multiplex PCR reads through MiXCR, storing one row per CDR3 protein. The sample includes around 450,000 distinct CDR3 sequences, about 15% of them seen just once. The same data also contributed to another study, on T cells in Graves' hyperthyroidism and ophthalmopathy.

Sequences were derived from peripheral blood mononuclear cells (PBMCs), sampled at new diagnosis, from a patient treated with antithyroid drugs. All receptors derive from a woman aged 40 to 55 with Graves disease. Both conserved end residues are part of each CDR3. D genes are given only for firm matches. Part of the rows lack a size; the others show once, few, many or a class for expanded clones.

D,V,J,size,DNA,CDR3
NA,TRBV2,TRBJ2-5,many,TGTGCCAGCAGTGCCACAGGCCTGGACCAGACCCAGTACTTC,CASSATGLDQTQYF
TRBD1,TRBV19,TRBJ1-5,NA,TGTGCCAGTAGGAGGACAGGGGGGAATCAGCCCCAGCATTTT,CASRRTGGNQPQHF
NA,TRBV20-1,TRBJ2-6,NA,TGCAGTGCTTACGGGGGGGGACAGGGGGCCAACGTCCTGACTTTC,CSAYGGGQGANVLTF
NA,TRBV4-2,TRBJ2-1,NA,TGTGCCAGCAGCCAAGGACTAGGCCACGACAATGAGCAGTTCTTC,CASSQGLGHDNEQFF
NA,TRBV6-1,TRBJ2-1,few,TGTGCCAGCGGGATGTTCGGTCGCAATGAGCAGTTCTTC,CASGMFGRNEQFF
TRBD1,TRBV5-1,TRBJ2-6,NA,TGCGCCAGCAGCTTGGTCCAGGGGGCTCCTGAAGCCAACGTCCTGACTTTC,CASSLVQGAPEANVLTF
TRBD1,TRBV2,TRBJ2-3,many,TGTGCCAGCAGCTACACAGGGGAACAGGCAGATACGCAGTATTTT,CASSYTGEQADTQYF
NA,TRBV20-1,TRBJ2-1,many,TGCAGTGCTAGAGATCGTGGGAGCTCCTACAATGAGCAGTTCTTC,CSARDRGSSYNEQFF
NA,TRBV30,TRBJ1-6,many,TGTGCCTGGAAACTCACGAGCTCCTATAATTCACCCCTCCACTTT,CAWKLTSSYNSPLHF
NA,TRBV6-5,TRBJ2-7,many,TGTGCCAGCAGTTACTGGCCTAGCCTCAAGGACTACGAGCAGTACTTC,CASSYWPSLKDYEQYF
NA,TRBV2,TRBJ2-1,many,TGTGCCAGCAGTCCGAAATGGGGACTCTCCTACAATGAGCAGTTCTTC,CASSPKWGLSYNEQFF
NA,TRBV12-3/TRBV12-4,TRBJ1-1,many,TGTGCCAGCAGATTTACCACCAGGGATTCAGCTTTCTTT,CASRFTTRDSAFF
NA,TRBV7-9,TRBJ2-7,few,TGTGCCAGCAGCTTAGGACAGTTCTACGAGCAGTACTTC,CASSLGQFYEQYF
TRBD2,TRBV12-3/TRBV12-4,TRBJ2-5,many,TGTGCCAGCAGTTTAGGACTAGCGATACAAGAGACCCAGTACTTC,CASSLGLAIQETQYF
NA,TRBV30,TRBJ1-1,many,TGTGCCTGGATGGGGGCGGGCACTGAAGCTTTCTTT,CAWMGAGTEAFF
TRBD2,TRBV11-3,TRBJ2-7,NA,TGTGCCAGCAGCTTAGCGAGAGGACTAGCGGGAGGAACCTACGAGCAGTACTTC,CASSLARGLAGGTYEQYF
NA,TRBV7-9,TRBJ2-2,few,TGTGCCAGCAGCTTAGGATGGCCATCCGCGAACACCGGGGAGCTGTTTTTT,CASSLGWPSANTGELFF
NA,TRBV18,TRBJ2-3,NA,TGTGCCAGCTCACCATCCTTCGGACCGACAGATACGCAGTATTTT,CASSPSFGPTDTQYF
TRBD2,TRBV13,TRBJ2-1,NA,TGTGCCAGCAGCTTCGGACTGGCGGGAGTCCGGCGGTACAATGAGCAGTTCTTC,CASSFGLAGVRRYNEQFF
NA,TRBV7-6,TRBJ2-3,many,TGTGCCAGCAGCTCCCTCATCGGGAGTCGAGGAGGCACAGATACGCAGTATTTT,CASSSLIGSRGGTDTQYF
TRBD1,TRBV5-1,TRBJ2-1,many,TGCGCCAGCAGCTTCGGGGCAGGGGGTTCCAGGAATGAGCAGTTCTTC,CASSFGAGGSRNEQFF
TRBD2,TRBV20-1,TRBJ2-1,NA,TGCAGTGCTAGAGATAGGAGACTAGCGGTCAATGAGCAGTTCTTC,CSARDRRLAVNEQFF
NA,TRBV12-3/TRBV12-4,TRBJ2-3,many,TGTGCCAGCAGTTCAGTAGGAAGGTCAGATACGCAGTATTTT,CASSSVGRSDTQYF
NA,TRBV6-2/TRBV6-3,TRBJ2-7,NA,TGTGCCAGCAGTTACTCGGTAGTAGGGACAAAGTACGAGCAGTACTTC,CASSYSVVGTKYEQYF
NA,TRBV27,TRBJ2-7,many,TGTGCCAGCAGCCTGAGGGCAGGGGACCTAACTCCCTACTACGAGCAGTACTTC,CASSLRAGDLTPYYEQYF
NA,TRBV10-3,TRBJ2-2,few,TGTGCCATCAGTGAGGTTAGCGGCGACACCGGGGAGCTGTTTTTT,CAISEVSGDTGELFF
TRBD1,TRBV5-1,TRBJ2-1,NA,TGCGCCAGCAGCGAACAGGGGGCAGACAATGAGCAGTTCTTC,CASSEQGADNEQFF